This T cell receptor beta chain came from a study of identical twins' blood T cells. Study in general: About 50 million reads came from 12 libraries, six alpha, six beta.

CDR1 is MNHNS, CDR2 SASEGT, per germline. V lost 5 bases and J lost 0; bases outside the gene matches: 7. The CDR3 sequence is 16 residues long. In its sample, this clonotype was seen a few times. As originally analysed: Per-library CDR3 reads ranged about 2 to 4 million; clonotypes, ~95,000 to ~500,000. TCRdb re-derived calls from the 5' RACE reads in MiXCR, one entry per CDR3 protein. The V and J calls and clone size come from TCRdb's table, not from the authors' own analysis. The sample contains fewer than 450,000 distinct CDR3 sequences, roughly 27% of which appear only once. Six healthy women, forming three identical twin pairs, donated samples. Reared together, all three twin pairs probably met the same infectious agents and vaccines.

V gene TRBV6-1 combines with J gene TRBJ2-1, with 7 bases aligning to TRBD1. The source material was PBMCs. This receptor was identified in a woman between 18 and 50 years old in good health. The CDR3 is CASSRSGGSSYNEQFF. CDR3 bases: TGTGCCAGCAGTAGATCAGGGGGAAGCTCCTACAATGAGCAGTTCTTC.